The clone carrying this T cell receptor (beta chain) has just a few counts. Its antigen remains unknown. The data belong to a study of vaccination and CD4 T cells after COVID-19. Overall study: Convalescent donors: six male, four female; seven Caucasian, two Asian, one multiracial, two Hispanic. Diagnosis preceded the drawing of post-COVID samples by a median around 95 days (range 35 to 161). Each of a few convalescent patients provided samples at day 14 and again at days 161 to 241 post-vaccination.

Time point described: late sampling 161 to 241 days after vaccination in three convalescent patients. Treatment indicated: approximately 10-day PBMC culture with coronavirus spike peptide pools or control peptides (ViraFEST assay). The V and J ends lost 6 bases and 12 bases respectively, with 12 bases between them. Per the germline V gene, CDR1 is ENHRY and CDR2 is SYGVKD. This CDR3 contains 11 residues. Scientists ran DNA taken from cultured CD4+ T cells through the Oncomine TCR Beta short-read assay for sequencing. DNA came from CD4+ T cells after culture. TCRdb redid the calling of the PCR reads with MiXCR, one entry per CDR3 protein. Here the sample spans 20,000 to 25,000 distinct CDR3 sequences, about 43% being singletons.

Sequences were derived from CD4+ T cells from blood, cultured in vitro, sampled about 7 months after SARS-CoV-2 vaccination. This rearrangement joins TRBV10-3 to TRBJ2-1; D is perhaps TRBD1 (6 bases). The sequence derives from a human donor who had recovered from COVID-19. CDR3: CAIRRDTVQFF. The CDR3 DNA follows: TGTGCCATCAGGAGGGACACGGTGCAGTTCTTC.